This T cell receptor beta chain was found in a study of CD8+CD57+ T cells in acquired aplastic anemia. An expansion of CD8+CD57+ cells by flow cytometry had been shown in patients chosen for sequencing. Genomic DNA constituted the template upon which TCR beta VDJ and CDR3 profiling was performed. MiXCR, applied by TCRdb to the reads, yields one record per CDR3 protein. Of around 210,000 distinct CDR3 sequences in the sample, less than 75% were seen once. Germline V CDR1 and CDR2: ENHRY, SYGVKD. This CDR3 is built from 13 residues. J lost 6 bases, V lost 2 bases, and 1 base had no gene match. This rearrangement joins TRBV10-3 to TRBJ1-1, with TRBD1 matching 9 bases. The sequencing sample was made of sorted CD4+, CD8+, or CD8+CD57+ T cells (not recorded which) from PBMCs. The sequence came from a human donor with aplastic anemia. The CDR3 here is CAISEGQGPEAFF. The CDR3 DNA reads TGTGCCATCAGTGAGGGACAGGGGCCTGAAGCTTTCTTT.